This T cell receptor beta chain was recovered during a study of T-cell memory formation after mild COVID-19 (dated by TCRdb to about 2021). In terms of the full investigation: Most TCR sequence clusters were specific to one of the two donors. In two donors, T-cell clones that expanded and contracted after mild COVID-19 were followed by sequencing TCRalpha and TCRbeta repertoires longitudinally. The cohort was made up of two young adult volunteers, one female and one male, who were previously healthy.

The cysteine opens and the phenylalanine closes a CDR3 of 12 amino acids. Only the CDR3 DNA stays, 36 bases, in frame from base 1. Trimming takes 0 bases from V and 9 bases from J, and the germline ends sit 8 bases apart. Looking up the germline V gene yields CDR1 SGDLS and CDR2 YYNGEE. This clonotype came up a few times. No cognate antigen has been identified for it. Within one base of it there is no much larger clone, and no base qualities were kept. Beyond this particular receptor, the publication reports: The study included only a couple of mild cases, and larger cohorts that include severe cases with pre-infection samples were judged to be necessary. Contracting CD4+ clones were found mainly in CM and EM memory subsets, while CD8+ clones were enriched in EMRA. From day 15 to 85, contracting clones showed balanced CD4/CD8 phenotypes, whereas a second wave of clones that expanded from day 15 to 37 leaned towards CD4+. The second-wave clones that peaked on day 37 were not confirmed to be SARS-CoV-2 specific. Some responding clones were detected in pre-infection memory, suggesting pre-existing cross-reactive memory T cells joined the SARS-CoV-2 response.

Ficoll-Paque density gradient centrifugation was used to isolate PBMCs. TCRdb shows the sequencer as Illumina NovaSeq 6000. TCRalpha and TCRbeta cDNA libraries were built by 5'RACE with constant-segment primers, adding sample barcodes and unique molecular identifiers. Trizol reagent was used to extract RNA from every sample. The libraries were amplified in two PCR steps, and the second step added a second sample barcode and Illumina TruSeq adapters. Sequencing of the libraries was done on an Illumina NovaSeq, producing 2 x 150 bp paired-end reads. In the source study's methods: The reads were demultiplexed and collapsed into UMI-guided consensus sequences using migec v1.2.7. Using mixcr v2.1.11, UMI consensuses were aligned to TRA and TRB V and J templates and then assembled into clonotypes. Expanded or contracted clonotypes were those called significant by both edgeR and NoisET, with noise models trained on biological replicates. For edgeR calls, the thresholds were a false discovery rate-adjusted p below 0.01 and a log2 fold-change of 1. PCA with hierarchical clustering of max-normalized trajectories of the 1000 most abundant clonotypes was used as exploratory dynamics analysis. Separately sequenced CD4+ and CD8+ repertoires were used to assign a CD4 or CD8 phenotype to each responding clone. The public reads were reanalyzed by TCRdb: fastp trimming at Q25, MiXCR alignment, in-frame beta chains only. Each CDR3 protein appears once, grouped with its most common genes and DNA. The V and J calls and clone size are TCRdb's, not the authors'. In this sample the table shows fewer than 500,000 distinct CDR3 sequences, about 23% of which occur a single time. Under 15% of the sample is taken by the ten largest.

Sequencing was carried out using PBMCs or a T cell subset sorted from them (not recorded which). The V and J segments used are TRBV9 and TRBJ2-3, with the identity of the D gene unclear. This clonotype originated in an adult woman who had mild COVID-19 (a few samples of this study predate the infection). The sample titles of this study are shuffled in the database, so cell type and time point are left out; the donor was told from shared clones. The encoded CDR3 is CASSVDSHTQYF. The sequenced DNA is TGTGCCAGCAGCGTAGACTCTCACACGCAGTATTTT.